This record concerns one TCR beta chain sequence. Germline CDR1 reads MNHEY; CDR2 reads SMNVEV (reference sequence). Germline trimming cut 0 bases from V and 6 bases from J; bases unmatched to any gene: 3. CDR3 length equals 15 residues. This sample was taken from a study of blood T cell repertoires in COVID-19. Across the study: Both acute and convalescent COVID-19 samples were obtained from the United States, Italy and Spain.

Participant reports of clinical history set cohort assignment. Original handling: Quantification of nucleated cells was approximated via reference gene primer amplification. Clones were read by immunoSEQ multiplex PCR, and TCRdb kept only the in-frame ones, dropping some. V, J and clone size reflect that table, while D and trimming were determined from the DNA. Among 400,000 to 500,000 clones listed, around nine tenths were seen once. What was sequenced was PBMCs or T cells enriched from blood (not recorded which). The TCR originated in a woman between 18 and 30 years old who had been exposed to COVID-19. V and J are TRBV27 and TRBJ1-1, with 11 bases that match TRBD1. CDR3 nucleotides: TGTGCCAGCAGTTTATCGTGGACAGGGGGCCCTGAAGCTTTCTTT. Its protein product is CASSLSWTGGPEAFF.